This TCR beta chain was sequenced during a study of vaccination effects on CD4 cells after COVID-19. The study, taken as a whole, reports: Both infection-induced and vaccine-induced clones contracted markedly at late post-vaccination timepoints.

The V gene lost 4 bases and the J gene lost 2 bases, with 16 bases spanning the gap. The V gene's germline CDR1 is SGHKS and CDR2 YYEKEE (reference sequence). The CDR3 is 16 amino acids. ViraFEST assay sequencing came after antigen-specific CD4+ T cells were expanded with viral peptide pools. Following an approximately 11-day culture, CD4+ T cells were purified. It was with 10 IU/ml IL-2 and around 9.9 ug/ml peptides that 1.5 million to 2 million PBMC per well were cultured. The authors exchanged half the medium for IL-2 medium on days 3 and 7. TCRdb's copy holds only in-frame clones and misses some; the assay was immunoSEQ multiplex PCR. In the table there are approximately 54,000 clones, around 75% of which are singletons. A note on this clone: Its target is not known.

The sequenced sample was CD4+ T cells from PBMCs cultured with HCoV-229E spike peptides, obtained before COVID-19 vaccination. This sequence joins TRBV5-5 and TRBJ1-3; D is undetermined. The TCR was taken from a human donor who received a COVID-19 vaccine. The CDR3 DNA sequence: TGTGCCAGCAGCGATTTCCGGGCGAGAACTGGAAACACCATATATTTT. It yields the protein CASSDFRARTGNTIYF.